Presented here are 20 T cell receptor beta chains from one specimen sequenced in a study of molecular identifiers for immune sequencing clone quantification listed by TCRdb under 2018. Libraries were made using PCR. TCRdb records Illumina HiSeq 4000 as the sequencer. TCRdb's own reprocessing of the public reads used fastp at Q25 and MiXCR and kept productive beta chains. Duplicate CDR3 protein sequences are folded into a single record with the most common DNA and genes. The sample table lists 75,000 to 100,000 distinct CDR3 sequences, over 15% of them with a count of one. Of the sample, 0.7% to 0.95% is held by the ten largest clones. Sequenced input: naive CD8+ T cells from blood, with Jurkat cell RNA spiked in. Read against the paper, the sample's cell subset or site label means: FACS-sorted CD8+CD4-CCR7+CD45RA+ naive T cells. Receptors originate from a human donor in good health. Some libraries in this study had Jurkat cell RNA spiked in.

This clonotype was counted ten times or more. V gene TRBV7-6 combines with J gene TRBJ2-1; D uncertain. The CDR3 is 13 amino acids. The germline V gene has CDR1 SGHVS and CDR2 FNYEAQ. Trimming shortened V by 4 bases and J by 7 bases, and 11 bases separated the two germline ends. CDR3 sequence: CASSSTPGNEQFF. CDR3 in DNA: TGTGCCAGCAGCTCAACCCCTGGGAATGAGCAGTTCTTC.

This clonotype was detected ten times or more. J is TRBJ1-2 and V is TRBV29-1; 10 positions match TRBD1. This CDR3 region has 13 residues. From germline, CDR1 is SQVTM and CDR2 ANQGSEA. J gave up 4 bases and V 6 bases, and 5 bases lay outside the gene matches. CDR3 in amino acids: CSVERTGGYGYTF. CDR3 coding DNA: TGCAGCGTAGAAAGGACAGGGGGCTATGGCTACACCTTC.

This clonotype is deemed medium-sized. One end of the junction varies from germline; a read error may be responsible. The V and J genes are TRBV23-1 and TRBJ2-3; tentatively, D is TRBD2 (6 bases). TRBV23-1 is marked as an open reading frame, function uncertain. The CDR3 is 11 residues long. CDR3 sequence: CASTRAVKRDF. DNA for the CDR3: TGCGCCAGTACCCGGGCCGTAAAGCGGGATTTT.

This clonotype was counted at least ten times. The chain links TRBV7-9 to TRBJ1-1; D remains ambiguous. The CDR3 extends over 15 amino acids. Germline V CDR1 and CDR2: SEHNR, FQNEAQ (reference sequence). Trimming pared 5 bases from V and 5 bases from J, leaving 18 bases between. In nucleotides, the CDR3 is TGTGCCAGCAGCCCCCCAAGGGCGTTGGGTACTGAAGCTTTCTTT. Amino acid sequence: CASSPPRALGTEAFF.

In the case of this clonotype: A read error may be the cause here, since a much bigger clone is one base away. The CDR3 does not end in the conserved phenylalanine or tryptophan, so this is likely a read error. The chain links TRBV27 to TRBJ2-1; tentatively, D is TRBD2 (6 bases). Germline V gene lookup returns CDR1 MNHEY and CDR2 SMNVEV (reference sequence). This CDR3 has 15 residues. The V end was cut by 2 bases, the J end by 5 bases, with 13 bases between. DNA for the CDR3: TGTGCCAGCAGTTTAGGATCGCGGGGACACAATGAGCAGTTCTGC. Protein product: CASSLGSRGHNEQFC.

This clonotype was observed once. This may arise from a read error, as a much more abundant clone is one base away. CDR3 residues: CASSFADRGRYEQFF. In DNA, the CDR3 is TGTGCCAGTAGTTTTGCGGACAGGGGGCGATATGAGCAGTTCTTC. This sequence joins TRBV19 and TRBJ2-1, with TRBD1 matching over 11 bases. The CDR3 length is 15 residues. J lost 8 bases, V lost 5 bases, and 8 bases had no gene match. Germline V gene data show CDR1 as LNHDA and CDR2 as SQIVND (reference sequence).

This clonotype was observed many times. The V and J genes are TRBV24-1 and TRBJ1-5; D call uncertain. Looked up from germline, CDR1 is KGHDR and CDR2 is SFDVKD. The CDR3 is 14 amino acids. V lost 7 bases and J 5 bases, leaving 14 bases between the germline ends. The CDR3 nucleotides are TGTGCCACCAGCGACGGGAGAACGGATCAGCCCCAGCATTTT. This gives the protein CATSDGRTDQPQHF.

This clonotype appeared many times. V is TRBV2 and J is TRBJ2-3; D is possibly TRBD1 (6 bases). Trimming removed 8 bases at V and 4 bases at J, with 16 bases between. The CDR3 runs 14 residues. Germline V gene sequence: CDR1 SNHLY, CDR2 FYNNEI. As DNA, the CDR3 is TGTGCCAGCGTTGAAGGGGGAGCTGCAGATACGCAGTATTTT. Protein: CASVEGGAADTQYF.

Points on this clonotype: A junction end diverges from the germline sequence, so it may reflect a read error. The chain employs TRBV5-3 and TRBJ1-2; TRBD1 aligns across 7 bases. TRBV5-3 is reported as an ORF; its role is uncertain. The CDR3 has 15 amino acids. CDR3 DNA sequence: TGTGCCAGCAGCTTGGAGAGCAGGGGGGTCTATGGCTACACCTTC. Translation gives CASSLESRGVYGYTF.

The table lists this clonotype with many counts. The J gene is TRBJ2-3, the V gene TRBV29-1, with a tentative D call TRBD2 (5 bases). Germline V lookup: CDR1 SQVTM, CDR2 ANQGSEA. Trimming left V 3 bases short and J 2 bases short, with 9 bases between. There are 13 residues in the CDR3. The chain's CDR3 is CSVELLATDTQYF. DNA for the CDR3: TGCAGCGTTGAGTTGCTAGCCACAGATACGCAGTATTTT.

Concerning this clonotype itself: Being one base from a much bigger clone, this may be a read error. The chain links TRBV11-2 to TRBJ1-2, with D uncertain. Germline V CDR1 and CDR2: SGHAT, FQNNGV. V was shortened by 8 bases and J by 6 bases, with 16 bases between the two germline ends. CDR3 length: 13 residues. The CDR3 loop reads CASGRTLDDGYTF. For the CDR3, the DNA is TGTGCCAGCGGGAGGACGTTGGACGATGGCTACACCTTC.

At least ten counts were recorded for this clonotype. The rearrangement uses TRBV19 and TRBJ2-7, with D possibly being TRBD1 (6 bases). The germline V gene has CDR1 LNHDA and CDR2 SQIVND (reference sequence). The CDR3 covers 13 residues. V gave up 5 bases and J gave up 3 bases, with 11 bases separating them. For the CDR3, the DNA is TGTGCCAGTAGTCCCGGGACAATCTACGAGCAGTACTTC. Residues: CASSPGTIYEQYF.

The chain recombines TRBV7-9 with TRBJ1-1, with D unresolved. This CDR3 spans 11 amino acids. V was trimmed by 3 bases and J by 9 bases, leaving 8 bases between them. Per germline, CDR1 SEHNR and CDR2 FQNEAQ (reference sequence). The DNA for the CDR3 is TGTGCCAGCAGCTTTAGCGAGCAAGCTTTCTTT. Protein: CASSFSEQAFF. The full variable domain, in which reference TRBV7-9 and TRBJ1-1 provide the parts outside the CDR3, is DTGVSQNPRHKITKRGQNVTFRCDPISEHNRLYWYRQTLGQGPEFLTYFQNEAQLEKSRLLSDRFSAERPKGSFSTLEIQRTEQGDSAMYLCASSFSEQAFFGQGTRLTVV.

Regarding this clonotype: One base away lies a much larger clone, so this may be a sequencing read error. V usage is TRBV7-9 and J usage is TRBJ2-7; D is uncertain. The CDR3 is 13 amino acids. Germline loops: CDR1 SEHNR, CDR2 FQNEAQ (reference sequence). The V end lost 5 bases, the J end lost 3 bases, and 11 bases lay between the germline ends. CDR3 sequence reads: CASSIDGVYEQYF. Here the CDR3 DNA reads TGTGCCAGCAGCATAGACGGAGTCTACGAGCAGTACTTC.

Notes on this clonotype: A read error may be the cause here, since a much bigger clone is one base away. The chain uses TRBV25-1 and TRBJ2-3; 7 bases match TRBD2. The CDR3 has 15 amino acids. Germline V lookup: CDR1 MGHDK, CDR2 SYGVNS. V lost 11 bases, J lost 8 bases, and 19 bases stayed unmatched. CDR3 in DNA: TGTGCCCCTAAGGGAGGGCAGGGATCCGAAGGTACGCAGTATTTT. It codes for CAPKGGQGSEGTQYF.

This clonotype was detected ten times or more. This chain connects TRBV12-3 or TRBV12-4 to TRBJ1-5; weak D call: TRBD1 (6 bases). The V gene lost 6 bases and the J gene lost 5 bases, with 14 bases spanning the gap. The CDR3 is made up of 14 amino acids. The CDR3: CASRPGGSYQPQHF. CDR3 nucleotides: TGTGCCAGCAGACCCGGGGGCTCCTATCAGCCCCAGCATTTT.

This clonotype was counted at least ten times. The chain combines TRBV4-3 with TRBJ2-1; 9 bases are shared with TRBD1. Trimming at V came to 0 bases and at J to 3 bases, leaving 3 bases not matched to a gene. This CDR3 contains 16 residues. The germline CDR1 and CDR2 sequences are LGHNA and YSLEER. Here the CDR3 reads CASSQDSTGGYNEQFF. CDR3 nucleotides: TGCGCCAGCAGCCAAGATTCGACAGGGGGCTACAATGAGCAGTTCTTC.

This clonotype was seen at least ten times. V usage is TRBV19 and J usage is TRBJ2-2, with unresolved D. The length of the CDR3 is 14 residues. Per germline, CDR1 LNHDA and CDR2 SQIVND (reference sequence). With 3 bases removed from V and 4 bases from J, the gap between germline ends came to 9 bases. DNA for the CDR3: TGTGCCAGTAGTATGACGGCACTCACCGGGGAGCTGTTTTTT. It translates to CASSMTALTGELFF.

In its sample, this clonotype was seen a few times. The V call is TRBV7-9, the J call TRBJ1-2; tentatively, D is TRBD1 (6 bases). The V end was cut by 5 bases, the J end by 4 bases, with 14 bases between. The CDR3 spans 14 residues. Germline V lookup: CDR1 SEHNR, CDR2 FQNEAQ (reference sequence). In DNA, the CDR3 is TGTGCCAGCAGCACGCTACAAGGGGGCTATGGCTACACCTTC. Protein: CASSTLQGGYGYTF.

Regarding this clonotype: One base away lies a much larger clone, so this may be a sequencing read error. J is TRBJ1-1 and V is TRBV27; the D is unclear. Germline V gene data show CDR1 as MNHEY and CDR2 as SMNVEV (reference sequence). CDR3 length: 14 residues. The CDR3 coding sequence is TGTGCCAACAGTTTTGTGACGGGTAACACTGAAGCTTTCTTT. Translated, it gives CANSFVTGNTEAFF.